The 21 T cell receptor beta chains below were found in one sample sequenced in a study of T cells in Graves' hyperthyroidism and ophthalmopathy. It was RNA transcripts that yielded the amplified TCR beta CDR3 regions. Researchers ran a first-round RT-PCR on the TCR CDR3 using the HTBI primer set. Using its own MiXCR run on the multiplex PCR reads, TCRdb lists one record per CDR3 protein. Here the sample spans hundreds of thousands of distinct CDR3 sequences, about 45% being singletons. The material sequenced was peripheral blood or thyroid tissue (not recorded which). All receptors come from an adult man with Graves' disease, either hyperthyroidism or ophthalmopathy (not recorded which).

The chain joins TRBV5-1 to TRBJ2-2; 14 bases match TRBD2. In germline, CDR1 is SGHRS, CDR2 YFSETQ. The CDR3 has 15 residues. The V segment lost 8 bases and the J segment 6 bases; nucleotides outside the gene matches: 6. CDR3 amino acids: CARTAGLAGAGELFF. The CDR3 DNA follows: TGCGCCAGGACCGCGGGACTAGCGGGAGCCGGGGAGCTGTTTTTT.

The chain has TRBV20-1 and TRBJ2-5, with TRBD1 identical over 7 bases. Germline V lookup: CDR1 DFQATT, CDR2 SNEGSKA (reference sequence). This CDR3 has 15 residues. V shed 4 bases, J shed 2 bases, and the junction held 10 bases outside the gene matches. The CDR3: CSATDRTGPQETQYF. The CDR3 coding sequence is TGCAGTGCTACCGACAGGACAGGTCCTCAAGAGACCCAGTACTTC.

This clonotype was counted many times. The V call is TRBV24-1, the J call TRBJ2-5; the D gene is possibly TRBD2 (7 bases). From germline, CDR1 is KGHDR and CDR2 SFDVKD. V lost 3 bases to trimming and J lost 5 bases, with 18 bases between them. This CDR3 comprises 16 residues. The CDR3: CATSDPQAGAGETQYF. CDR3 DNA sequence: TGTGCCACCAGTGATCCGCAGGCGGGGGCCGGGGAGACCCAGTACTTC.

This clonotype has more than one count but fewer than ten. J is TRBJ1-2 and V is TRBV5-8; TRBD1 aligns across 12 bases. Germline V gene sequence: CDR1 SGHTS, CDR2 YDEGEE. This CDR3 region has 14 residues. Germline trimming cut 3 bases from V and 7 bases from J; bases unmatched to any gene: 4. The CDR3 region is CASSWGQGALGYTF. The CDR3 DNA is TGTGCCAGCAGCTGGGGACAGGGGGCGCTTGGCTACACCTTC.

This clonotype was found many times. The gene calls are TRBV19 and TRBJ1-1, with 7 bases fitting TRBD1. J lost 4 bases, V lost 4 bases, and 9 bases had no gene match. In germline, CDR1 is LNHDA, CDR2 SQIVND (reference sequence). The CDR3 runs to 15 residues. CDR3 protein: CASSTQTGRGTEAFF. The CDR3 nucleotides are TGTGCCAGTAGTACCCAGACAGGGAGGGGCACTGAAGCTTTCTTT.

Ten or more counts support this clonotype. The chain is built from TRBV19 and TRBJ1-2, with D uncertain. V lost 9 bases to trimming and J lost 6 bases, with 14 bases between them. The V gene's germline CDR1 is LNHDA and CDR2 SQIVND (reference sequence). The CDR3 loop spans 12 amino acids. The CDR3 loop reads CAREVEGNGYTF. In DNA, the CDR3 is TGTGCCAGAGAGGTGGAGGGTAATGGCTACACCTTC.

For this clonotype: Relative to the germline gene, one junction end is altered; a read error may explain this. The J gene is TRBJ1-1, the V gene TRBV7-2; a possible D gene is TRBD1 (6 bases). The CDR3 consists of 13 residues. CDR1 is SGHTA, CDR2 FQGNSA, per germline. The CDR3 DNA sequence: TGTGCCTGCAGCTTAGACAGGCGGACTGAAGCTTTCTTT. Its translation is CACSLDRRTEAFF.

This clonotype was counted between two and nine times. The rearrangement links TRBV5-4 to TRBJ1-1; unclear D gene. The V end was cut by 1 base, the J end by 7 bases, with 8 bases between. Germline CDR1 reads SGHNT; CDR2 reads YYREEE (reference sequence). This CDR3 has 12 amino acids. CDR3 region: CASSLPRGEAFF. In nucleotides, the CDR3 is TGTGCCAGCAGCTTGCCCCGGGGTGAAGCTTTCTTT. Full variable domain (outside the CDR3, taken from reference TRBV5-4 and TRBJ1-1): ETGVTQSPTHLIKTRGQQVTLRCSSQSGHNTVSWYQQALGQGPQFIFQYYREEENGRGNFPPRFSGLQFPNYSSELNVNALELDDSALYLCASSLPRGEAFFGQGTRLTVV.

The chain couples TRBV25-1 to TRBJ1-1, with 8 bases identical to TRBD1. The CDR3 is 17 amino acids. Germline V gene data show CDR1 as MGHDK and CDR2 as SYGVNS. Germline trimming cut 3 bases from V and 1 base from J; bases unmatched to any gene: 10. CDR3 region: CASSDTPTGVGNTEAFF. CDR3 nucleotides: TGTGCCAGCAGTGATACCCCGACAGGGGTGGGGAACACTGAAGCTTTCTTT.

This chain uses TRBV11-1 with TRBJ2-5, with 12 bases lining up with TRBD1. The V segment lost 8 bases and the J segment 5 bases; nucleotides outside the gene matches: 9. CDR3 length: 15 residues. CDR1 and CDR2 from the germline V gene are SGHAT and FQDESV (reference sequence). The CDR3 DNA follows: TGTGCCAGCTCTTTCGGGACAGGGGGCGACGAGACCCAGTACTTC. It yields the protein CASSFGTGGDETQYF.

The CDR3 spells CASSQDSRTAWDEKLFF. CDR3 in DNA: TGCGCCAGCAGCCAAGACTCCCGGACAGCCTGGGATGAAAAACTGTTTTTT. The rearrangement links TRBV4-1 to TRBJ1-4; D may be TRBD1 (6 bases). Germline V CDR1 and CDR2: MGHRA, YSYEKL. With 0 bases removed from V and 6 bases from J, the gap between germline ends came to 17 bases. This CDR3 comprises 17 residues.

In its sample, this clonotype was seen many times. This chain connects TRBV5-5 to TRBJ2-7, with D possibly being TRBD1 (5 bases). The CDR3 is 13 amino acids. The V gene's germline CDR1 is SGHKS and CDR2 YYEKEE (reference sequence). The V and J ends lost 4 bases and 1 base respectively, with 9 bases between them. CDR3 protein: CASSDRQSYEQYF. The CDR3 DNA is TGTGCCAGCAGCGACCGACAGTCCTACGAGCAGTACTTC.

This clonotype has at least ten counts. This sequence joins TRBV7-9 and TRBJ1-2; no definite D call. The CDR3 extends over 12 amino acids. Trimming cost V 5 bases and J 8 bases, with 12 bases left between them. Germline assignment: CDR1 SEHNR and CDR2 FQNEAQ (reference sequence). The CDR3: CASSQAQGGYTF. CDR3 in DNA: TGTGCCAGCAGCCAAGCGCAAGGGGGCTACACCTTC.

The chain couples TRBV7-6 to TRBJ1-4; D not resolved. Between the trimmed V and J ends, which lost 3 bases and 9 bases, there was a span of 14 bases. Germline CDR1 and CDR2: SGHVS and FNYEAQ. This CDR3 contains 14 residues. The CDR3 loop reads CASSLEGRRKKLFF. The CDR3 DNA is TGTGCCAGCAGCTTGGAAGGACGGAGGAAAAAACTGTTTTTT.

DNA for the CDR3: TGCGCCAGCAGCTTAACGGGACAGAGGAGCTCCTACGAGCAGTACTTC. Residues: CASSLTGQRSSYEQYF. The V gene is TRBV5-1, the J gene TRBJ2-7, with 7 bases aligning to TRBD1. The CDR3 is 16 amino acids. Germline-derived CDR1 and CDR2 are SGHRS and YFSETQ. The ends lost 2 bases at V and 0 bases at J; junction bases unmatched: 8.

As for this clonotype: Germline and junction disagree at one end, which may indicate a read error. The genes are TRBV7-8 and TRBJ2-3; possibly TRBD2 for D (5 bases). From germline, CDR1 is SGHVS and CDR2 FQNEAQ. This CDR3 contains 9 residues. CDR3 amino acids: CASSRGTYF. The CDR3 bases are TGTGCCAGCAGCCGGGGAACGTACTTC.

Concerning this clonotype itself: The germline gene is not matched at one end of the junction; a read error may be the cause. The CDR3 DNA follows: TGTGCCGGCAGTGAGATTCCCCCAGGCGTCAACACTGAAGCTTTCTTT. It is translated as CAGSEIPPGVNTEAFF. This chain links TRBV2 with TRBJ1-1, with D unclear. The CDR3 is 16 amino acids. Germline V lookup: CDR1 SNHLY, CDR2 FYNNEI.

This chain joins TRBV3-1 and TRBJ2-7; 9 nucleotides align to TRBD1. The CDR3 sequence is 13 residues long. The germline V gene encodes CDR1 LGHDT and CDR2 YNNKEL (reference sequence). V was pared by 2 bases and J by 10 bases, with 6 bases of the junction left unmatched. The CDR3 is CASSQTGQGPQYF. CDR3 in DNA: TGTGCCAGCAGCCAAACTGGACAGGGGCCCCAGTACTTC.

The V call is TRBV7-2, the J call TRBJ2-2; D call uncertain. CDR1 is SGHTA and CDR2 is FQGNSA in the germline V gene. The V end lost 6 bases, the J end lost 1 base, and 9 bases lay between the germline ends. This CDR3 contains 14 residues. The CDR3: CASSRHGNTGELFF. CDR3 nucleotides: TGTGCCAGCAGTCGACACGGGAACACCGGGGAGCTGTTTTTT.

The chain uses TRBV10-3 and TRBJ1-1; D not certain. The ends were cut back, 8 bases at V and 2 bases at J, with 21 bases in the middle. Germline-derived CDR1 and CDR2 are ENHRY and SYGVKD. The CDR3 has 16 amino acids. The CDR3 region has the DNA TGTGCCATCGGACGGAGGGATGACGCTTTTAACACTGAAGCTTTCTTT. Amino acids: CAIGRRDDAFNTEAFF.

The CDR3 DNA reads as TGTGCCAGCAGCTTAGATCAGGTGTTCGGGGAAAAACTGTTTTTT. Amino acids: CASSLDQVFGEKLFF. The genes are TRBV11-2 and TRBJ1-4; D is unresolved. Germline values: CDR1 SGHAT, CDR2 FQNNGV. The CDR3 consists of 15 residues. Trimming removed 0 bases from V and 8 bases from J, with 13 bases in between.